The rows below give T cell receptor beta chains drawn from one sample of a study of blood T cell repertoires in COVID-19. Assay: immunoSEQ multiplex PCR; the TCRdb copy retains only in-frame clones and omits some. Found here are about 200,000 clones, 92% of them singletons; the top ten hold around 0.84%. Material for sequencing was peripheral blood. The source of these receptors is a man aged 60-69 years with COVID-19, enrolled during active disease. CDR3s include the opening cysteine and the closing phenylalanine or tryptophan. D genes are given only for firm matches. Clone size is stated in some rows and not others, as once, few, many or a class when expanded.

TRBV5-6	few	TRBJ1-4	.	CASSLGGSGVEKLFF	TGTGCCAGCAGCTTGGGAGGGTCGGGAGTTGAAAAACTGTTTTTT
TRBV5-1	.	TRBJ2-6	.	CASSDQGSGANVLTF	TGCGCCAGCAGCGATCAGGGTTCTGGGGCCAACGTCCTGACTTTC
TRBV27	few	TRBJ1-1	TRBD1	CASSSYGTGRTEAFF	TGTGCCAGCAGTTCCTACGGGACAGGGAGGACTGAAGCTTTCTTT
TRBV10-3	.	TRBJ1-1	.	CAIRAQGTNTEAFF	TGTGCCATCAGAGCACAGGGCACCAACACTGAAGCTTTCTTT
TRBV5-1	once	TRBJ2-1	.	CASSLAPFNEQFF	TGCGCCAGCAGCTTGGCTCCCTTCAATGAGCAGTTCTTC
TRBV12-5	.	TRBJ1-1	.	CASGLGRNTEAFF	TGTGCTAGTGGTTTGGGCAGGAACACTGAAGCTTTCTTT
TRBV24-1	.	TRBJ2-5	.	CATSGRRGQETQYF	TGTGCCACCAGTGGGAGACGGGGCCAAGAGACCCAGTACTTC
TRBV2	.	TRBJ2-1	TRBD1	CASSEGNRGTYNEQFF	TGTGCCAGCAGTGAAGGGAACAGGGGGACCTACAATGAGCAGTTCTTC
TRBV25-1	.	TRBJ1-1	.	CASSEDKGLTEAFF	TGTGCCAGCAGTGAGGACAAGGGCCTCACTGAAGCTTTCTTT
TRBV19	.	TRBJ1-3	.	CASSIETGLSGNTIYF	TGTGCCAGTAGTATAGAGACAGGTCTCTCTGGAAACACCATATATTTT
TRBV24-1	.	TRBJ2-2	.	CATRGGHPNTGELFF	TGTGCCACCCGAGGGGGACACCCGAACACCGGGGAGCTGTTTTTT
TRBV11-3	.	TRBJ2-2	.	CASSLRGHMNTGELFF	TGTGCCAGCAGCTTACGGGGACACATGAACACCGGGGAGCTGTTTTTT
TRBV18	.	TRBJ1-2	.	CASSPTTSDSYGYTF	TGTGCCAGCTCACCAACGACCTCCGACAGTTATGGCTACACCTTC
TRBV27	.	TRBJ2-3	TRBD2	CASSRDSGRTDTQYF	TGTGCCAGCAGTAGAGATAGCGGGCGCACAGATACGCAGTATTTT
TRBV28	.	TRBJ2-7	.	CASSLGGGYEQYF	TGTGCCAGCAGTTTGGGGGGAGGCTACGAGCAGTACTTC
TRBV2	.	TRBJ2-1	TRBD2	CASRTSGGAGPYNEQFF	TGTGCCAGCAGGACTAGCGGGGGGGCCGGCCCCTACAATGAGCAGTTCTTC
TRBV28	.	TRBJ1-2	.	CASSTTERGYTF	TGTGCCAGCAGTACCACAGAACGGGGCTACACCTTC
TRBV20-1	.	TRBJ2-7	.	CSARDLYEQYF	TGCAGTGCTAGAGATCTTTACGAGCAGTACTTC
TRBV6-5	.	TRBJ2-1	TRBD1	CASSRGTGRNEQFF	TGTGCCAGCAGCCGCGGGACAGGGCGAAATGAGCAGTTCTTC
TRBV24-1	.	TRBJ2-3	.	CATSDPAGAGDTQYF	TGTGCCACCAGTGACCCCGCTGGAGCTGGAGATACGCAGTATTTT
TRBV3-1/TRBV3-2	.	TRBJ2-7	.	CASSLAILSYEQYF	TGTGCCAGCAGCCTCGCAATACTGTCCTACGAGCAGTACTTC
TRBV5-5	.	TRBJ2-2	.	CASSFGQGNTGELFF	TGTGCCAGCAGCTTTGGGCAGGGGAACACCGGGGAGCTGTTTTTT
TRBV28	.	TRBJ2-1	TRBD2	CASSLIAGGYNEQFF	TGTGCCAGCAGTTTAATAGCGGGAGGGTACAATGAGCAGTTCTTC
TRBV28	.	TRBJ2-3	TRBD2	CASAGVNTDTQYF	TGTGCCTCGGCGGGAGTAAACACAGATACGCAGTATTTT
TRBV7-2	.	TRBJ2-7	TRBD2	CASSSGLLSYEQYF	TGTGCCAGCAGCTCGGGACTACTCTCCTACGAGCAGTACTTC
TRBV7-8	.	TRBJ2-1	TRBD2	CASSLMVSGGMGSYNEQFF	TGTGCCAGCAGCTTAATGGTTAGCGGGGGGATGGGCTCCTACAATGAGCAGTTCTTC
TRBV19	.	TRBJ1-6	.	CASTNPSGSGNNSPLHF	TGTGCCAGTACCAACCCATCAGGGTCAGGAAATAATTCACCCCTCCACTTT
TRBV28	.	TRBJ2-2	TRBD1	CASRNRGVNTGELFF	TGTGCCAGCAGGAACAGGGGGGTGAACACCGGGGAGCTGTTTTTT
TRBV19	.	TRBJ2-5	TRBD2	CASSSVTSLQETQYF	TGTGCCAGTAGTTCGGTGACTAGCCTCCAAGAGACCCAGTACTTC
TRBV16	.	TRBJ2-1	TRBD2	CASSQPWTSGSDEQFF	TGTGCCAGCAGCCAACCGTGGACTAGCGGGAGCGATGAGCAGTTCTTC
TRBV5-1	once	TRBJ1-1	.	CASSNQGTDTEAFF	TGCGCCAGCAGCAACCAGGGTACGGACACTGAAGCTTTCTTT
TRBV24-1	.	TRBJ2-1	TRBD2	CATSDSGTSGIYNEQFF	TGTGCCACCAGTGACTCCGGGACTAGCGGGATCTACAATGAGCAGTTCTTC
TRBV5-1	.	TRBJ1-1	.	CASSLLSDLTEAFF	TGCGCCAGCAGCTTGTTATCTGATCTAACTGAAGCTTTCTTT
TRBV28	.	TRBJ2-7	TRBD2	CASSLSGRAVYEQYF	TGTGCCAGCAGTTTGAGCGGGAGGGCCGTCTACGAGCAGTACTTC
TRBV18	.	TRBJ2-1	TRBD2	CASSQSEAGGGFF	TGTGCCAGCTCACAGTCAGAAGCGGGAGGAGGGTTCTTC
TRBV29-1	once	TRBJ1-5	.	CSVARDNNQPQHF	TGCAGCGTTGCCCGGGACAACAATCAGCCCCAGCATTTT
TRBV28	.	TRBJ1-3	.	CASRTGDSGNTIYF	TGTGCCAGCAGGACAGGAGACTCTGGAAACACCATATATTTT
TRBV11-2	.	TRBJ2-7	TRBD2	CASSLAASGRGFAYEQYF	TGTGCCAGCAGCTTAGCTGCTAGCGGGAGGGGGTTCGCCTACGAGCAGTACTTC
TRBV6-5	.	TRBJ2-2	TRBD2	CASTLAGPNTGELFF	TGTGCCAGCACGCTAGCGGGCCCGAACACCGGGGAGCTGTTTTTT
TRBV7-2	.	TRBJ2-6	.	CASRPPLGGNTGGANVLTF	TGTGCCAGCAGACCCCCCTTGGGGGGAAATACGGGTGGGGCCAACGTCCTGACTTTC
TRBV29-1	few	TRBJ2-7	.	CSVEGAIAGEGDEQYF	TGCAGCGTTGAAGGGGCAATTGCCGGGGAAGGAGACGAGCAGTACTTC
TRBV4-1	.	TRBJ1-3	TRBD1	CASSRQGQGSGNTIYF	TGCGCCAGCAGCCGCCAGGGACAGGGCTCTGGAAACACCATATATTTT
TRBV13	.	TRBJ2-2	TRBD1	CASSGGQGAMTGELFF	TGTGCCAGCAGCGGCGGACAGGGGGCGATGACCGGGGAGCTGTTTTTT
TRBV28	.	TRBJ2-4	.	CASSSTYGSSSIQYF	TGTGCCAGCAGTTCCACTTACGGGAGTTCGTCCATTCAGTACTTC
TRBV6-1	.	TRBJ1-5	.	CASSELKAGSNQPQHF	TGTGCCAGCAGTGAACTTAAGGCAGGGAGCAATCAGCCCCAGCATTTT
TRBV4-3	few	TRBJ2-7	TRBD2	CASSPWAGLVDEQYF	TGCGCCAGCAGCCCCTGGGCCGGACTAGTGGACGAGCAGTACTTC
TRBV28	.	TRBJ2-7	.	CASSRQAGSYEQYF	TGTGCCAGCAGTCGGCAGGCGGGGAGCTACGAGCAGTACTTC
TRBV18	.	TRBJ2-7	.	CASSPPGTGSYEQYF	TGTGCCAGCTCACCGCCAGGAACAGGGTCCTACGAGCAGTACTTC
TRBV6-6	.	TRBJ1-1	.	CASSPPRGNANTEAFF	TGTGCCAGCAGTCCCCCCCGGGGGAATGCGAACACTGAAGCTTTCTTT
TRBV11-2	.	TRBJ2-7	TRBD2	CASSPLGGKTYYEQYF	TGTGCCAGCAGCCCCCTGGGAGGGAAAACCTACTACGAGCAGTACTTC
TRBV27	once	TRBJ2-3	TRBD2	CASSAWRGGISDTQYF	TGTGCCAGCAGCGCCTGGAGGGGAGGGATATCAGATACGCAGTATTTT
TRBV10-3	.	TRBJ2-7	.	CAISARGQDEQYF	TGTGCCATCAGTGCTAGGGGCCAGGACGAGCAGTACTTC
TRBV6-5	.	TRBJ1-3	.	CASSRDRNSGNTIYF	TGTGCCAGCAGTCGCGACAGGAACTCTGGAAACACCATATATTTT